This record looks at one T cell receptor (beta chain) sequence and its context. This entry is derived from a study of blood T cell repertoires in COVID-19. Study-wide context: The United States, Italy and Spain supplied acute and convalescent COVID-19 samples.

The germline gives CDR1 SNHLY, CDR2 FYNNEI. Trimming at V came to 6 bases and at J to 12 bases, leaving 8 bases not matched to a gene. This CDR3 is 12 amino acids long. Assay: immunoSEQ multiplex PCR; the TCRdb copy retains only in-frame clones and omits some. Among around 200,000 clones listed, less than 85% were seen once. V and J are TRBV2 and TRBJ1-2; TRBD1 aligns across 9 bases. This TCR derives from a man in his forties or fifties who had recovered from COVID-19. Input material: PBMCs or T cells enriched from blood (not recorded which). Written as DNA, the CDR3 is TGTGCCAGCAGGCGTTCCGGGACAGGGAACACCTTC. It codes for CASRRSGTGNTF.